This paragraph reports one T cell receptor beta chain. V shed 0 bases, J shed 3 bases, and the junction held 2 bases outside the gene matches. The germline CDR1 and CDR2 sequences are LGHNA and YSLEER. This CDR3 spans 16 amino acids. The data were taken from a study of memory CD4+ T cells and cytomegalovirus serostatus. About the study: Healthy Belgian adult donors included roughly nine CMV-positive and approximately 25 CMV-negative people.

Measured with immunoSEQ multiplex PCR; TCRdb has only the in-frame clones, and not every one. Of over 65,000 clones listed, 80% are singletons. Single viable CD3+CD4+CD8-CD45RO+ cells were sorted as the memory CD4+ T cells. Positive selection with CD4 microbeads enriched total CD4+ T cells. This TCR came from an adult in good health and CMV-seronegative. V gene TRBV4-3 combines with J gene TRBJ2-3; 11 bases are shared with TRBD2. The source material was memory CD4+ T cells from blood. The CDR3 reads CASSQDASGGTDTQYF. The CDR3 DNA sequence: TGCGCCAGCAGCCAAGATGCTAGCGGGGGGACAGATACGCAGTATTTT.